This T cell receptor beta chain was obtained from a study of CD8 T cells in Susac syndrome. Broader study findings: A relatively small number of individuals underwent TCR sequencing and HLA analysis.

Reverse transcription used about 0.5 to 1 ug RNA and random hexamers. Coverage of TCR beta CDR3 amplification by immunoSEQ multiplex PCR extended to 54 Vbeta and 13 Jbeta. From the immunoSEQ multiplex PCR reads, TCRdb called clonotypes with MiXCR, one entry per CDR3 protein. The sample consists of 65,000 to 90,000 distinct CDR3 sequences, about 95% of them appearing once. Germline V CDR1 and CDR2: DFQATT, SNEGSKA (reference sequence). The CDR3 is 14 amino acids. With 5 bases removed from V and 1 base from J, the gap between germline ends came to 14 bases. Details on this clonotype: What it binds is not known.

Control patients had untreated stable or active relapsing-remitting multiple sclerosis by revised McDonald criteria. The TCR originated in a human donor with multiple sclerosis. The sample consisted of CD8+ T cells from PBMCs. The chain links TRBV20-1 to TRBJ1-1; D is unclear. The CDR3 reads CSADVDLSNTEAFF. The CDR3, as DNA: TGCAGTGCTGACGTGGACCTATCGAACACTGAAGCTTTCTTT.